A single sample is the source of the 30 T cell receptor beta chains below, sequenced in a study of spatial heterogeneity in lung cancer. Time point reported: sample taken at primary tumor resection. No cell sorting; template was whole RNA from tumor, lung tissue or PBMC. TCRdb re-called the 5' RACE reads with MiXCR, one entry per CDR3 protein. The data hold tens of thousands of distinct CDR3 sequences, with under 25% observed a single time. Sequences were derived from PBMCs, sampled at surgery. The source of these receptors is a male donor with early-stage non-small cell lung cancer.

This clonotype was detected ten times or more. The genes are TRBV28 and TRBJ1-1; D gene unclear. With 3 bases removed from V and 5 bases from J, the gap between germline ends came to 13 bases. This CDR3 comprises 14 residues. Per the germline V gene, CDR1 is MDHEN and CDR2 is SYDVKM. Here the CDR3 reads CASSFTGLKTEAFF. CDR3 DNA sequence: TGTGCCAGCAGTTTTACGGGTTTAAAAACTGAAGCTTTCTTT.

There are many counts of this clonotype. This chain joins TRBV10-1 and TRBJ2-5, with a possible D match to TRBD2 (5 bases). Germline assignment: CDR1 WNHNN and CDR2 SYGVQD (reference sequence). V lost 11 bases, J lost 3 bases, and 19 bases lay in between. The length of the CDR3 is 14 residues. This CDR3 is CAPGHIGGEETQYF. The CDR3 bases are TGCGCCCCAGGTCATATAGGAGGCGAAGAGACCCAGTACTTC.

This clonotype has more than one count but fewer than ten. This chain connects TRBV6-6 to TRBJ1-5, with 7 nucleotides matching TRBD1. With V trimmed by 5 bases and J by 3 bases, 4 bases remained unmatched. CDR3 length equals 14 residues. CDR1 and CDR2 (germline): MNHNY, SVGAGI (reference sequence). The CDR3 coding sequence is TGTGCCAGCAGTCGACAGGGCGACAATCAGCCCCAGCATTTT. Translating gives CASSRQGDNQPQHF.

In its sample, this clonotype was seen a few times. The chain employs TRBV5-1 and TRBJ2-3; 8 bases line up with TRBD2. Germline trimming cut 0 bases from V and 4 bases from J; bases unmatched to any gene: 7. The CDR3 is 16 residues long. Germline CDR1 is SGHRS and CDR2 is YFSETQ. CDR3 amino acids: CASSLDGGGSADTQYF. CDR3 coding DNA: TGCGCCAGCAGCTTGGATGGCGGGGGGAGCGCAGATACGCAGTATTTT.

This clonotype occurred a few times. This chain connects TRBV9 to TRBJ2-3; TRBD2 matches at 7 bases. V dropped 0 bases and J dropped 6; count of bases not matched to a gene: 7. The CDR3 extends over 15 amino acids. CDR1 is SGDLS and CDR2 is YYNGEE in the germline V gene. CDR3 sequence (DNA): TGTGCCAGCAGCGTAGGTTCCCTAGCGGTGGATACGCAGTATTTT. It encodes CASSVGSLAVDTQYF.

This chain links TRBV18 with TRBJ2-5; weak D call: TRBD2 (6 bases). V lost 0 bases, J lost 5 bases, and 10 bases lay in between. Germline CDR1 is KGHSH and CDR2 is LQKENI. This CDR3 has 14 residues. The CDR3 sequence is CASSPPSEGETQYF. CDR3 nucleotide sequence: TGTGCCAGCTCACCACCGTCGGAGGGGGAGACCCAGTACTTC.

The chain has TRBV7-9 and TRBJ2-7; D possibly corresponds to TRBD2 (6 bases). The CDR3 is 14 residues long. Looked up from germline, CDR1 is SEHNR and CDR2 is FQNEAQ (reference sequence). Between the trimmed V and J ends, which lost 7 bases and 2 bases, there was a span of 15 bases. The CDR3 nucleotides read TGTGCCAGCATCGACTCGGGAGCCCCCTACGAGCAGTACTTC. Translating it yields CASIDSGAPYEQYF.

The V gene is TRBV7-6, the J gene TRBJ2-5, with D possibly being TRBD1 (5 bases). With 2 bases removed from V and 4 bases from J, the gap between germline ends came to 8 bases. This CDR3 comprises 13 residues. From germline, CDR1 is SGHVS and CDR2 FNYEAQ. CDR3 protein: CASSLQGSETQYF. CDR3 coding DNA: TGTGCCAGCAGCTTACAGGGTTCAGAGACCCAGTACTTC.

The J gene is TRBJ2-7, the V gene TRBV6-1, with D perhaps TRBD2 (6 bases). The V gene lost 6 bases and the J gene lost 2 bases, with 17 bases spanning the gap. The CDR3 covers 15 residues. Germline V gene lookup returns CDR1 MNHNS and CDR2 SASEGT. The CDR3 is CASRYSGTATYEQYF. The CDR3 nucleotides read TGTGCCAGCAGATACTCCGGGACTGCTACCTACGAGCAGTACTTC.

The V and J genes are TRBV3-1 and TRBJ2-4, with a weak D call TRBD1 (5 bases). The CDR3 runs to 11 residues. Germline V CDR1 and CDR2: LGHDT, YNNKEL (reference sequence). V dropped 6 bases and J dropped 7 bases, with 7 bases sitting between them. The CDR3 region is CASRAGNIQYF. The CDR3 DNA follows: TGTGCCAGCAGGGCAGGGAACATTCAGTACTTC.

The rearrangement uses TRBV6-6 and TRBJ1-1; D remains ambiguous. From germline, CDR1 is MNHNY and CDR2 SVGAGI (reference sequence). V was shortened by 4 bases and J by 1 base, with 4 bases between the two germline ends. The CDR3 is 12 amino acids. The CDR3 DNA reads as TGTGCCAGCAGTTTTCCGAACACTGAAGCTTTCTTT. It is translated as CASSFPNTEAFF.

This clonotype has ten or more counts. V gene TRBV21-1 combines with J gene TRBJ2-3. TRBV21-1 is a pseudogene segment. The CDR3 length is 15 residues. In DNA form, the CDR3 reads TGTGCCAGCAGCAAAGGGCAGGTTAGCACAGATACGCAGTATTTT. Protein product: CASSKGQVSTDTQYF.

The rearrangement links TRBV9 to TRBJ2-7; 13 nucleotides align to TRBD2. This CDR3 has 17 amino acids. Germline V lookup: CDR1 SGDLS, CDR2 YYNGEE. Losses at the gene ends were 3 bases for V and 1 base for J; bases not matched to a gene: 7. CDR3 protein: CASSASPGLAGSYEQYF. The DNA of the CDR3 is TGTGCCAGCAGCGCGAGCCCGGGACTAGCGGGATCCTACGAGCAGTACTTC.

The rearrangement uses TRBV2 and TRBJ2-3; the D gene is possibly TRBD2 (5 bases). V dropped 1 base and J dropped 3 bases, with 8 bases sitting between them. The CDR3 has 14 amino acids. Germline values: CDR1 SNHLY, CDR2 FYNNEI. CDR3 bases: TGTGCCAGCAGTGAAGGGCTAGCAACAGATACGCAGTATTTT. It is translated as CASSEGLATDTQYF.

The chain recombines TRBV30 with TRBJ2-3; D ambiguous. Trimming cost V 2 bases and J 6 bases, with 9 bases left between them. Per the germline V gene, CDR1 is GTSNPN and CDR2 is SVGIG (reference sequence). The CDR3 has 12 amino acids. The CDR3: CAWSIPTDTQYF. The CDR3, as DNA: TGTGCCTGGAGTATACCGACGGATACGCAGTATTTT. The whole variable domain, remainder taken from reference TRBV30 and TRBJ2-3, is SQTIHQWPATLVQPVGSPLSLECTVEGTSNPNLYWYRQAAGRGLQLLFYSVGIGQISSEVPQNLSASRPQDRQFILSSKKLLLSDSGFYLCAWSIPTDTQYFGPGTRLTVL.

CDR3: CASSLNGRYTEAFF. CDR3 DNA sequence: TGTGCCAGCAGCTTGAACGGTCGGTACACTGAAGCTTTCTTT. This rearrangement joins TRBV5-6 to TRBJ1-1; no firm D call. This CDR3 spans 14 amino acids. Trimming stripped 1 base from V and 3 bases from J, with 10 bases between. Germline lookup yields CDR1 SGHDT and CDR2 YYEEEE.

Only a few counts were recorded for this clonotype. V and J are TRBV12-3 or TRBV12-4 and TRBJ2-3; 9 nucleotides align to TRBD2. V lost 5 bases to trimming and J lost 6 bases; unmatched junction nucleotides: 6. CDR3 length: 14 residues. CDR3 residues: CASSPGLASDTQYF. CDR3 bases: TGTGCCAGCAGTCCGGGACTAGCATCGGATACGCAGTATTTT.

V is TRBV2 and J is TRBJ1-3, with 7 bases that match TRBD1. Germline trimming cut 7 bases from V and 0 bases from J; bases unmatched to any gene: 12. There are 17 residues in the CDR3. Looked up from germline, CDR1 is SNHLY and CDR2 is FYNNEI. The CDR3 nucleotides read TGTGCCAGCAAGGAACAGGGGCCCTCTAGCTCTGGAAACACCATATATTTT. Protein: CASKEQGPSSSGNTIYF. Together with reference TRBV2 and TRBJ1-3, the CDR3 gives the full variable domain: EPEVTQTPSHQVTQMGQEVILRCVPISNHLYFYWYRQILGQKVEFLVSFYNNEISEKSEIFDDQFSVERPDGSNFTLKIRSTKLEDSAMYFCASKEQGPSSSGNTIYFGEGSWLTVV.

This clonotype was counted many times. The V gene is TRBV3-1, the J gene TRBJ1-1, with D tentatively TRBD1 (5 bases). The CDR3 totals 13 residues. CDR1 LGHDT and CDR2 YNNKEL come from the germline V gene (reference sequence). Trimming took 5 bases from V and 1 from J, leaving 8 bases between them. CDR3: CASSYGQNTEAFF. The DNA for the CDR3 is TGTGCCAGCAGCTACGGACAGAACACTGAAGCTTTCTTT.

Only a few counts were recorded for this clonotype. This sequence joins TRBV9 and TRBJ1-4; D is ambiguous. CDR1 and CDR2 from the germline V gene are SGDLS and YYNGEE. This CDR3 has 15 residues. The germline V and J ends were trimmed by 3 bases and 3 bases, with 12 bases remaining between them. In DNA, the CDR3 is TGTGCCAGCAGCGCCAAACAGATCGCTAATGAAAAACTGTTTTTT. This codes for CASSAKQIANEKLFF.

This clonotype was seen a handful of times. V usage is TRBV5-1 and J usage is TRBJ2-5; D possibly uses TRBD1 or TRBD2 (5 bases each). The CDR3 consists of 14 residues. Between the trimmed V and J ends, which lost 4 bases and 3 bases, there was a span of 13 bases. Germline lookup yields CDR1 SGHRS and CDR2 YFSETQ. This CDR3 reads CASSHAGAEETQYF. The CDR3 nucleotides are TGCGCCAGCAGCCACGCCGGGGCAGAAGAGACCCAGTACTTC.

A few counts support this clonotype. The rearrangement links TRBV6-2 or TRBV6-3 to TRBJ2-3; weak D call: TRBD1 (5 bases). The V end was cut by 0 bases, the J end by 0 bases, with 7 bases between. This CDR3 contains 15 residues. Germline CDR1 reads MNHEY; CDR2 reads SVGEGT. CDR3 protein: CASSYSSGSTDTQYF. In nucleotides, the CDR3 is TGTGCCAGCAGTTACTCTTCAGGGAGCACAGATACGCAGTATTTT.

The V call is TRBV20-1, the J call TRBJ1-6, with no clear D. The CDR3 sequence is 16 residues long. Germline-derived CDR1 and CDR2 are DFQATT and SNEGSKA (reference sequence). V gave up 0 bases and J gave up 0 bases, with 9 bases separating them. This CDR3 is CSARDFVSSYNSPLHF. Written as DNA, the CDR3 is TGCAGTGCTAGAGATTTCGTCAGCTCCTATAATTCACCCCTCCACTTT.

This chain connects TRBV15 to TRBJ1-1; D ambiguous. From germline, CDR1 is LNHNV and CDR2 YYDKDF (reference sequence). V was pared by 1 base and J by 0 bases, with 9 bases between. The CDR3 is made up of 15 amino acids. The CDR3 region has the DNA TGTGCCACCAGCAGAGTGGAGGGAGTGAACACTGAAGCTTTCTTT. It translates to CATSRVEGVNTEAFF.

Many counts were recorded for this clonotype. CDR3 loop: CASSLGSGRTQYF. DNA for the CDR3: TGTGCCAGCAGCTTGGGGTCGGGCCGGACCCAGTACTTC. The V gene is TRBV11-3, the J gene TRBJ2-5; no firm D call. This CDR3 comprises 13 residues. V lost 3 bases and J lost 7, with 12 bases in between. Germline V gene data show CDR1 as SGHNT and CDR2 as YENEEA.

J is TRBJ1-1 and V is TRBV7-2; 12 nucleotides line up with TRBD1. The CDR3 spans 14 residues. Germline-derived CDR1 and CDR2 are SGHTA and FQGNSA. V dropped 4 bases and J dropped 6; count of bases not matched to a gene: 3. The CDR3 here is CASSSGQGAAEAFF. In DNA form, the CDR3 reads TGTGCCAGCAGCTCGGGACAGGGGGCGGCTGAAGCTTTCTTT.

This clonotype was found a few times. The rearrangement joins TRBV24-1 to TRBJ2-1; the D call may be TRBD1 or TRBD2 (5 bases each). Germline V gene sequence: CDR1 KGHDR, CDR2 SFDVKD. V lost 2 bases and J lost 2, with 15 bases in between. This CDR3 is 17 amino acids long. The CDR3 coding sequence is TGTGCCACCAGTGATTCAGTAGAGGGCAGGGCCTACAATGAGCAGTTCTTC. It codes for CATSDSVEGRAYNEQFF.

This clonotype came up a few times. The V call is TRBV7-9, the J call TRBJ1-1; D ambiguous. The V end lost 5 bases, the J end lost 5 bases, and 12 bases lay between the germline ends. Germline V lookup: CDR1 SEHNR, CDR2 FQNEAQ (reference sequence). The CDR3 extends over 13 amino acids. The CDR3 loop is CASSPTRVTEAFF. The CDR3 DNA is TGTGCCAGCAGCCCCACGAGAGTGACTGAAGCTTTCTTT.

The CDR3 here is CASSTPRQGMYYEQYF. The CDR3 DNA reads as TGTGCCAGCAGTACCCCCAGACAGGGCATGTACTACGAGCAGTACTTC. J is TRBJ2-7 and V is TRBV28, with 7 bases aligning to TRBD1. V shed 5 bases, J shed 3 bases, and the junction held 13 bases outside the gene matches. Germline V gene sequence: CDR1 MDHEN, CDR2 SYDVKM. The CDR3 has 16 amino acids.

The chain is built from TRBV29-1 and TRBJ2-5; 9 bases line up with TRBD1. CDR1 and CDR2 (germline): SQVTM, ANQGSEA. CDR3 length: 15 amino acids. J was trimmed by 0 bases and V by 8 bases; bases with no gene match: 10. CDR3 protein: CSPSGTGPHQETQYF. The CDR3 DNA follows: TGCAGCCCTTCCGGGACAGGGCCACACCAAGAGACCCAGTACTTC. The full variable domain, rest sourced from reference TRBV29-1 and TRBJ2-5, is SAVISQKPSRDICQRGTSLTIQCQVDSQVTMMFWYRQQPGQSLTLIATANQGSEATYESGFVIDKFPISRPNLTFSTLTVSNMSPEDSSIYLCSPSGTGPHQETQYFGPGTRLLVL.